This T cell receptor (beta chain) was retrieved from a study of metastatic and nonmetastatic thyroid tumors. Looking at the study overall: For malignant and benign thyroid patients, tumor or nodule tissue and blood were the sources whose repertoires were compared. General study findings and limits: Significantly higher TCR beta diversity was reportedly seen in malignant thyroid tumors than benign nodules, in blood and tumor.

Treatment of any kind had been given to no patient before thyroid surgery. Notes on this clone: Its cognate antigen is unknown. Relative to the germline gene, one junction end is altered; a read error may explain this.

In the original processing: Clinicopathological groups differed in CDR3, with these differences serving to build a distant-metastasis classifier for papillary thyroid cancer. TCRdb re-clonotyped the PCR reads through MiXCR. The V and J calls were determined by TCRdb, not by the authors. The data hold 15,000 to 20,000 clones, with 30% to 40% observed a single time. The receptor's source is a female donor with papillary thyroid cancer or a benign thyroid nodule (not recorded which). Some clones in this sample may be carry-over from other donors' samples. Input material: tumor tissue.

The CDR3 protein is CSSSSSSGERYF. CDR3 nucleotide sequence: TGTTCCAGCAGTTCCTCTAGCGGCGAGCGGTACTTC. V gene TRBV12-3 or TRBV12-4 combines with J gene TRBJ2-7, with 7 bases matching TRBD2. This CDR3 contains 12 residues.